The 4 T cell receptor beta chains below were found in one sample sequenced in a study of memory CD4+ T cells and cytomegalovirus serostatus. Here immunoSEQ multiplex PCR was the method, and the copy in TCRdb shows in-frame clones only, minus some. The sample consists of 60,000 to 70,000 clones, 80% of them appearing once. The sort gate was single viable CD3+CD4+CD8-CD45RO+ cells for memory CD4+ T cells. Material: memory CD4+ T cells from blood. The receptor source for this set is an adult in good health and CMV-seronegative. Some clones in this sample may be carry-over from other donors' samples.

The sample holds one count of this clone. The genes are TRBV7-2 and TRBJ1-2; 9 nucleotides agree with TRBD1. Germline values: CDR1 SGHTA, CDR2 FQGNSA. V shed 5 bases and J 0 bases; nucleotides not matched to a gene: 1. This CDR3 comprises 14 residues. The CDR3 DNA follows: TGTGCCAGCAGCAGGACAGGGGCTAACTATGGCTACACCTTC. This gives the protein CASSRTGANYGYTF.

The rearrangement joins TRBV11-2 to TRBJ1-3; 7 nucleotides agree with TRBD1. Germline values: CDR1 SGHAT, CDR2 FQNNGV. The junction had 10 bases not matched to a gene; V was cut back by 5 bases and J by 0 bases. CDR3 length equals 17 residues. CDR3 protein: CASSPPRTGVSGNTIYF. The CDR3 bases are TGTGCCAGCAGCCCCCCGAGGACAGGCGTCTCTGGAAACACCATATATTTT. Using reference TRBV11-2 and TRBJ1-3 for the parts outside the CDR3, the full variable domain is EAGVAQSPRYKIIEKRQSVAFWCNPISGHATLYWYQQILGQGPKLLIQFQNNGVVDDSQLPKDRFSAERLKGVDSTLKIQPAKLEDSAVYLCASSPPRTGVSGNTIYFGEGSWLTVV.

The CDR3 DNA sequence: TGTGCCAGCAGCGCGGATGAAAAACTGTTTTTT. Protein sequence: CASSADEKLFF. The chain links TRBV28 to TRBJ1-4; D ambiguous. Germline V gives CDR1 MDHEN, CDR2 SYDVKM. The ends were cut back, 6 bases at V and 6 bases at J, with 5 bases in the middle. The CDR3 loop spans 11 amino acids. Based on the CDR3 plus reference TRBV28 and TRBJ1-4, the full variable domain is DVKVTQSSRYLVKRTGEKVFLECVQDMDHENMFWYRQDPGLGLRLIYFSYDVKMKEKGDIPEGYSVSREKKERFSLILESASTNQTSMYLCASSADEKLFFGSGTQLSVL.

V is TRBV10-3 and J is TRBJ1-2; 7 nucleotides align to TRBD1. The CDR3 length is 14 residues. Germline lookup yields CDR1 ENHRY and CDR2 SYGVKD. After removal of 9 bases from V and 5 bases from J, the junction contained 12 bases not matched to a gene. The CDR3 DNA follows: TGTGCCATAAACGTACTACAGGGGACTTATGGCTACACCTTC. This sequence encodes CAINVLQGTYGYTF.